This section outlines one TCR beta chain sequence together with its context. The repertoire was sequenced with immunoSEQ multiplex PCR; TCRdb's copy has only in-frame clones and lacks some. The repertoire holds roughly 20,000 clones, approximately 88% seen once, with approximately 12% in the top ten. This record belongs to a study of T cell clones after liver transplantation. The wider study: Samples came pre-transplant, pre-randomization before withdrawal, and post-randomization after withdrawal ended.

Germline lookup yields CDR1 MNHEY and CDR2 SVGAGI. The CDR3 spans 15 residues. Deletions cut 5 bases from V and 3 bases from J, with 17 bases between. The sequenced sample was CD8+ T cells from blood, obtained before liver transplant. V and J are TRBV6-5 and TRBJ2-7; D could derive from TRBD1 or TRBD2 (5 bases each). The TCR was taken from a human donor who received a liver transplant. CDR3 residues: CASSRLLGRNYEQYF. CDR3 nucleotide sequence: TGTGCCAGCAGTCGACTCTTGGGACGGAACTACGAGCAGTACTTC.